Presented here are 29 T cell receptor beta chains from one specimen sequenced in a study of naive and memory T cell subsets. Points from the study as a whole: Possibly reflecting memory cells re-expressing CD45RA, a few larger clonotypes occurred in naive repertoires, especially CD8.

Their cognate antigens are unknown. Both TRBC1 and TRBC2 were covered by a beta constant-region primer of two equimolar oligonucleotides. Four rounds of PCR amplified the ligated cDNA using nested alpha and beta constant-region primers plus SP2. Each CDR3 protein gets one entry after TCRdb re-called the UMI-ligation and nested PCR reads with MiXCR. The sample has 98,000 or so distinct CDR3 sequences; about 14% are singletons. What was sequenced was naive CD8+ T cells from blood. The receptors here all came from a human donor in good health.

This clonotype has a count of ten or more. The CDR3 reads CASSQFGTDYGYTF. The CDR3 region has the DNA TGTGCCAGCAGCCAGTTTGGGACAGACTATGGCTACACCTTC. This chain uses TRBV9 with TRBJ1-2, with 7 bases matching TRBD1. V dropped 4 bases and J dropped 3; count of bases not matched to a gene: 6. CDR1 SGDLS and CDR2 YYNGEE come from the germline V gene. The CDR3 contains 14 residues. The full variable domain, completed using reference TRBV9 and TRBJ1-2, is DSGVTQTPKHLITATGQRVTLRCSPRSGDLSVYWYQQSLDQGLQFLIQYYNGEERAKGNILERFSAQQFPDLHSELNLSSLELGDSALYFCASSQFGTDYGYTFGSGTRLTVV.

This clonotype was seen only a few times. V usage is TRBV10-3 and J usage is TRBJ2-3, with a tentative D call TRBD2 (6 bases). The CDR3 totals 15 residues. V was pared by 0 bases and J by 3 bases, with 10 bases between. CDR1 is ENHRY and CDR2 is SYGVKD in the germline V gene. The CDR3 sequence is CAISESEGVTDTQYF. CDR3 coding DNA: TGTGCCATCAGTGAGTCGGAGGGAGTGACAGATACGCAGTATTTT.

This clonotype was counted only a few times. The V call is TRBV16, the J call TRBJ2-1, with 8 nucleotides matching TRBD2. Germline V CDR1 and CDR2: KGHSY, FQNENV. The trim removed 2 bases at V and 3 bases at J, leaving 0 bases unmatched. This CDR3 contains 14 residues. The CDR3 bases are TGTGCCAGCAGCCAAGGGACTAGCTACAATGAGCAGTTCTTC. Protein sequence: CASSQGTSYNEQFF.

This clonotype was picked up a small number of times. V usage is TRBV20-1 and J usage is TRBJ2-1, with 8 bases that match TRBD2. After removal of 6 bases from V and 1 base from J, the junction contained 11 bases not matched to a gene. The CDR3 length is 16 residues. The germline gives CDR1 DFQATT, CDR2 SNEGSKA (reference sequence). The CDR3 bases are TGCAGTGCGGATCGGGAGGGCCTTTTATCCTACAATGAGCAGTTCTTC. Translating it yields CSADREGLLSYNEQFF.

This clonotype was detected many times. The CDR3 loop is CASSPTGGSDEKLFF. The CDR3 DNA follows: TGCGCCAGCAGCCCGACGGGCGGCTCGGACGAAAAACTGTTTTTT. The chain has TRBV4-3 and TRBJ1-4; D ambiguous. This CDR3 spans 15 amino acids. V lost 4 bases, J lost 8 bases, and 17 bases lay in between. The germline CDR1 and CDR2 sequences are LGHNA and YSLEER.

This clonotype was seen a handful of times. The rearrangement uses TRBV14 and TRBJ1-1; tentatively, D is TRBD1 (5 bases). Germline V gives CDR1 SGHDN, CDR2 FVKESK. There are 19 residues in the CDR3. Trimming pared 0 bases from V and 5 bases from J, leaving 25 bases between. For the CDR3, the DNA is TGTGCCAGCAGCCAAGATTGGAGGGGACGGGAAACCCGAGGTACTGAAGCTTTCTTT. This codes for CASSQDWRGRETRGTEAFF.

This clonotype was observed a handful of times. The chain is built from TRBV13 and TRBJ1-1; D may be TRBD1 (5 bases). The CDR3 has 14 residues. Germline CDR1 reads PRHDT; CDR2 reads FYEKMQ (reference sequence). Trimming removed 8 bases at V and 2 bases at J, with 15 bases between. The CDR3 bases are TGTGCCAGCGCTCCCGGGGCCCTCAACACTGAAGCTTTCTTT. It translates to CASAPGALNTEAFF.

This clonotype was detected many times. This CDR3 is CASSLASAEQVYGYTF. CDR3 bases: TGTGCCAGCAGCTTAGCGAGTGCCGAACAGGTCTATGGCTACACCTTC. The chain employs TRBV7-2 and TRBJ1-2; possible D gene TRBD1, 5 bases. V dropped 0 bases and J dropped 4 bases, with 15 bases sitting between them. Germline V lookup: CDR1 SGHTA, CDR2 FQGNSA. CDR3 length: 16 residues.

This clonotype was counted a few times. J is TRBJ1-1 and V is TRBV27; 10 bases align to TRBD1. V gave up 6 bases and J gave up 5 bases; unmatched junction bases: 6. Germline V lookup: CDR1 MNHEY, CDR2 SMNVEV (reference sequence). The CDR3 covers 14 residues. In DNA form, the CDR3 reads TGTGCCAGCAGGAAGACAGGGGGCCTAACTGAAGCTTTCTTT. This gives the protein CASRKTGGLTEAFF.

The table lists this clonotype with many counts. In DNA form, the CDR3 reads TGTGCCAGCAGTGACTGGAGCGGAGATACCGGGGAGCTGTTTTTT. Encoded protein: CASSDWSGDTGELFF. The chain recombines TRBV25-1 with TRBJ2-2, with D possibly matching TRBD2 (5 bases). With 3 bases removed from V and 5 bases from J, the gap between germline ends came to 13 bases. The CDR3 has 15 residues. Germline V gives CDR1 MGHDK, CDR2 SYGVNS.

V is TRBV6-1 and J is TRBJ2-1; possibly TRBD1 for D (7 bases). The CDR3 sequence is 13 residues long. Between the trimmed V and J ends, which lost 8 bases and 7 bases, there was a span of 15 bases. The germline CDR1 and CDR2 sequences are MNHNS and SASEGT. The CDR3 here is CASSGQAGNEQFF. The CDR3 DNA reads TGTGCCAGCTCCGGACAGGCGGGAAATGAGCAGTTCTTC.

Ten or more counts support this clonotype. This chain joins TRBV7-9 and TRBJ1-1, with D possibly being TRBD1 (5 bases). Per germline, CDR1 SEHNR and CDR2 FQNEAQ (reference sequence). The germline V and J ends were trimmed by 6 bases and 1 base, with 9 bases remaining between them. The CDR3 is 13 amino acids. DNA for the CDR3: TGTGCCAGCAGGGGGACGGGGAACACTGAAGCTTTCTTT. Its protein product is CASRGTGNTEAFF.

This clonotype was picked up a small number of times. Here the CDR3 reads CASSQGPVMNTEAFF. The CDR3, as DNA: TGCGCCAGCAGCCAAGGTCCCGTAATGAACACTGAAGCTTTCTTT. The chain carries TRBV4-3 and TRBJ1-1; no clear D gene. CDR1 is LGHNA, CDR2 YSLEER, per germline. This CDR3 contains 15 residues. Trimming took 1 base from V and 0 from J, leaving 9 bases between them.

The chain joins TRBV6-6 to TRBJ1-1; unclear D gene. The ends were cut back, 2 bases at V and 2 bases at J, with 15 bases in the middle. Germline V CDR1 and CDR2: MNHNY, SVGAGI (reference sequence). The CDR3 length is 16 residues. The CDR3 DNA sequence: TGTGCCAGCAGTTACGCCACTCGAATAAATAACACTGAAGCTTTCTTT. Protein sequence: CASSYATRINNTEAFF.

The J gene is TRBJ2-7, the V gene TRBV14; D gene uncertain. The CDR3 length is 14 residues. V was trimmed by 0 bases and J by 3 bases, leaving 9 bases between them. Germline lookup yields CDR1 SGHDN and CDR2 FVKESK. As DNA, the CDR3 is TGTGCCAGCAGCCAAGATTGGGCTGACTACGAGCAGTACTTC. This gives the protein CASSQDWADYEQYF.

This clonotype came up a few times. The J gene is TRBJ1-2, the V gene TRBV27; 7 positions agree with TRBD1. V gave up 6 bases and J gave up 3 bases; unmatched junction bases: 4. Germline V gene lookup returns CDR1 MNHEY and CDR2 SMNVEV (reference sequence). CDR3 size: 13 residues. The CDR3 DNA reads TGTGCCAGCAGCCCTACAGGGGACTATGGCTACACCTTC. The encoded protein is CASSPTGDYGYTF.

In this sample, this clonotype turned up a few times. V and J are TRBV27 and TRBJ2-7; maybe TRBD1 (5 bases). The V gene's germline CDR1 is MNHEY and CDR2 SMNVEV (reference sequence). V lost 3 bases and J 3 bases, leaving 15 bases between the germline ends. The CDR3 consists of 15 residues. The CDR3 loop reads CASSFSEDNHYEQYF. Written as DNA, the CDR3 is TGTGCCAGCAGTTTCTCTGAGGACAACCACTACGAGCAGTACTTC.

The rearrangement joins TRBV5-5 to TRBJ1-5, with D maybe TRBD1 (6 bases). The CDR3 length is 12 residues. The V gene lost 3 bases and the J gene lost 13 bases, with 14 bases spanning the gap. In germline, CDR1 is SGHKS, CDR2 YYEKEE (reference sequence). As DNA, the CDR3 is TGTGCCAGCAGCTGGGACACAGGGCGTCAGCATTTT. Amino acids: CASSWDTGRQHF.

There are many counts of this clonotype. V gene TRBV6-2 or TRBV6-3 combines with J gene TRBJ2-1; D remains unclear. The length of the CDR3 is 14 residues. Germline lookup yields CDR1 MNHEY and CDR2 SVGEGT. V dropped 6 bases and J dropped 0 bases, with 9 bases sitting between them. The CDR3 protein is CASSTSVSYNEQFF. CDR3 nucleotides: TGTGCCAGCAGCACTTCGGTCTCCTACAATGAGCAGTTCTTC.

The V gene is TRBV7-2, the J gene TRBJ1-6; 10 bases line up with TRBD1. Germline-derived CDR1 and CDR2 are SGHTA and FQGNSA. This CDR3 has 16 amino acids. Trimming cost V 5 bases and J 8 bases; bases outside gene matches: 9. CDR3 region: CASSPSSGQGYSPLHF. CDR3 sequence (DNA): TGTGCCAGCAGCCCTTCCTCGGGACAGGGGTATTCACCCCTCCACTTT.

The chain joins TRBV11-1 to TRBJ2-1; 11 positions agree with TRBD2. The CDR3 is 15 amino acids. With 4 bases clipped from V and 9 bases from J, the junction kept 8 bases outside the gene matches. CDR1 SGHAT and CDR2 FQDESV come from the germline V gene (reference sequence). In DNA form, the CDR3 reads TGTGCCAGCAGCTCAACTAGCGGGAGCGTTCGTGAGCAGTTCTTC. Its protein is CASSSTSGSVREQFF.

This clonotype was recorded a few times. This sequence joins TRBV7-9 and TRBJ1-1; possibly TRBD1 for D (6 bases). Trimming removed 11 bases from V and 3 bases from J, with 19 bases in between. This CDR3 contains 14 residues. Germline lookup yields CDR1 SEHNR and CDR2 FQNEAQ (reference sequence). The CDR3 nucleotides read TGTGCCGTCCCCTCGCAGGGGAAACACACTGAAGCTTTCTTT. This codes for CAVPSQGKHTEAFF.

CDR3 protein: CSASPRDYITGEQYF. The CDR3, as DNA: TGCAGTGCTAGCCCTCGGGACTATATTACGGGGGAGCAGTACTTC. The V and J genes are TRBV20-1 and TRBJ2-7; 7 bases match TRBD2. CDR1 and CDR2 (germline): DFQATT, SNEGSKA (reference sequence). The length of the CDR3 is 15 residues. Trimming cost V 3 bases and J 7 bases; bases outside gene matches: 15.

This clonotype turned up a few times. The V call is TRBV7-9, the J call TRBJ2-7; D tentatively reads TRBD1 or TRBD2 (5 bases each). The germline V gene has CDR1 SEHNR and CDR2 FQNEAQ (reference sequence). The CDR3 is 15 residues long. V dropped 5 bases and J dropped 4 bases, with 18 bases sitting between them. CDR3 amino acids: CASSLSYGAKYEQYF. The CDR3 DNA reads as TGTGCCAGCAGCCTCTCCTACGGGGCGAAGTACGAGCAGTACTTC.

This clonotype was seen ten or more times. The chain combines TRBV5-4 with TRBJ2-7, with a weak D call TRBD2 (6 bases). The CDR3 is 16 residues long. The V end lost 1 base, the J end lost 0 bases, and 14 bases lay between the germline ends. Germline lookup yields CDR1 SGHNT and CDR2 YYREEE (reference sequence). The chain's CDR3 is CASSLKLGGTSYEQYF. The CDR3 bases are TGTGCCAGCAGCTTGAAACTCGGCGGGACCTCCTACGAGCAGTACTTC. The full variable domain, completed using reference TRBV5-4 and TRBJ2-7, is ETGVTQSPTHLIKTRGQQVTLRCSSQSGHNTVSWYQQALGQGPQFIFQYYREEENGRGNFPPRFSGLQFPNYSSELNVNALELDDSALYLCASSLKLGGTSYEQYFGPGTRLTVT.

The V and J genes are TRBV6-2 or TRBV6-3 and TRBJ1-1; TRBD1 aligns across 7 bases. Germline CDR1 reads MNHEY; CDR2 reads SVGEGT. Trimming cost V 2 bases and J 9 bases; bases outside gene matches: 6. This CDR3 spans 13 amino acids. CDR3 region: CASSYVRQGQAFF. CDR3 sequence (DNA): TGTGCCAGCAGTTACGTGAGACAGGGACAAGCTTTCTTT.

In its sample, this clonotype was seen a few times. The genes are TRBV11-1 and TRBJ2-1; 7 positions match TRBD1. The germline gives CDR1 SGHAT, CDR2 FQDESV (reference sequence). V dropped 4 bases and J dropped 8; count of bases not matched to a gene: 8. The CDR3 spans 14 residues. The CDR3 loop reads CASSYSTGSDEQFF. Written as DNA, the CDR3 is TGTGCCAGCAGCTACTCGACAGGGAGCGATGAGCAGTTCTTC.

The chain joins TRBV25-1 to TRBJ2-3, with 7 bases identical to TRBD2. Germline lookup yields CDR1 MGHDK and CDR2 SYGVNS. After removal of 3 bases from V and 0 bases from J, the junction contained 6 bases not matched to a gene. The CDR3 runs to 16 residues. The CDR3 sequence is CASSDWRGTSTDTQYF. CDR3 DNA sequence: TGTGCCAGCAGTGATTGGCGGGGGACTAGCACAGATACGCAGTATTTT. Variable domain in full (rest from reference TRBV25-1 and TRBJ2-3): EADIYQTPRYLVIGTGKKITLECSQTMGHDKMYWYQQDPGMELHLIHYSYGVNSTEKGDLSSESTVSRIRTEHFPLTLESARPSHTSQYLCASSDWRGTSTDTQYFGPGTRLTVL.

This clonotype showed up many times. The rearrangement links TRBV4-1 to TRBJ2-3; 8 bases match TRBD2. V shed 3 bases, J shed 2 bases, and the junction held 10 bases outside the gene matches. Germline values: CDR1 MGHRA, CDR2 YSYEKL. The CDR3 spans 17 residues. DNA of the CDR3: TGCGCCAGCAGCCATCCTGGACTAGCACAGAACACAGATACGCAGTATTTT. This codes for CASSHPGLAQNTDTQYF.